This TCR beta chain was obtained from a study of PD-1 blockade in classical Hodgkin lymphoma. Whole-study findings and limits: Those achieving complete response showed baseline diversity like newly diagnosed patients. Diversity in CD4+ TCRs, unlike that measured in CD8+ TCRs, had risen significantly by C4D1. Those patients who began receiving nivolumab less than 1 year after ASCT had lower diversity, and they were excluded.

Each patient experienced a relapse that followed autologous stem cell transplantation, and brentuximab vedotin exposure varied. A remark on this clone: Its antigen is as yet unknown. One end of the junction fails to match germline, which may point to a read error.

CDR1 and CDR2 from the germline V gene are SSHAT and FNYEAQ (reference sequence). The CDR3 covers 15 residues. Clones were read by immunoSEQ multiplex PCR, and TCRdb kept only the in-frame ones, dropping some. Of 9,000 to 13,000 clones listed, 60% to 80% are singletons. This clonotype was sampled from a human donor with classical Hodgkin lymphoma. The starting material was peripheral blood mononuclear cells (PBMCs), obtained before the second cycle of nivolumab. This chain uses TRBV7-7 with TRBJ2-1; 8 nucleotides align to TRBD2. The CDR3 protein is CASSLGPGTSNEQFF. The CDR3 DNA is TGTGCTAGCAGCTTAGGGCCGGGGACTAGCAATGAGCAGTTCTTC.